Listed below are T cell receptor beta chains from one sample, sequenced in a study of blood T cell repertoires in COVID-19. The protocol was immunoSEQ multiplex PCR, while the TCRdb copy is restricted to in-frame clones and leaves out a portion. There are about 100,000 clones in the sample; over 65% occur only once, and 10% to 15% lies in the top ten. Specimen: peripheral blood. All receptors derive from a human donor in a cohort sampled during active COVID-19. CDR3s include the opening cysteine and the closing phenylalanine or tryptophan. Each record gives: D gene, V gene, clone size, J gene, CDR3 DNA, CDR3 protein. The D gene is left open where the match is weak. Clone size is not always given. Where it is, it says once, few, many or a class for expanded clones.

NA	TRBV30	NA	TRBJ1-4	TGTGCCTGGGCTTTTGGAGGGCCTAATGAAAAACTGTTTTTT	CAWAFGGPNEKLFF
TRBD2	TRBV5-8	NA	TRBJ2-1	TGTGCCAGCCCCCGGTTAAAGGGGAGGGTGAACAATGAGCAGTTCTTC	CASPRLKGRVNNEQFF
TRBD1	TRBV6-4	once	TRBJ2-3	TGTGCCAGCAGCGTGACAGGGTCAACAGATACGCAGTATTTT	CASSVTGSTDTQYF
NA	TRBV20-1	NA	TRBJ1-1	TGCAGTGCTAGTCGCGGGACGACGAACACTGAAGCTTTCTTT	CSASRGTTNTEAFF
NA	TRBV13	NA	TRBJ2-5	TGTGCCAGCAGCCCCCACGGCGGGGTTGGTGAGACCCAGTACTTC	CASSPHGGVGETQYF
NA	TRBV6-5	NA	TRBJ2-2	TGTGCCAGCAGACAGGATTCAAACACCGGGGAGCTGTTTTTT	CASRQDSNTGELFF
NA	TRBV7-9	NA	TRBJ2-3	TGTGCCAGCAGCTTAGCCCGAATGGCCACAGATACGCAGTATTTT	CASSLARMATDTQYF
TRBD2	TRBV4-3	NA	TRBJ2-7	TGCGCCAGCAGCAGCGGGGGGAACCCCTACGAGCAGTACTTC	CASSSGGNPYEQYF
NA	TRBV6-2/TRBV6-3	NA	TRBJ2-3	TGTGCCAGCAGTTACCTGATGACTACCCCAGATACGCAGTATTTT	CASSYLMTTPDTQYF
NA	TRBV3-1/TRBV3-2	NA	TRBJ2-5	TGTGCCAGCAGCCAAGCTCGAGCGAGGCAAGAGACCCAGTACTTC	CASSQARARQETQYF
TRBD1	TRBV4-3	NA	TRBJ2-7	TGCGCCAGCAGCCGAGCGACAGGGGGATTCGAGCAGTACTTC	CASSRATGGFEQYF
TRBD1	TRBV6-5	few	TRBJ1-5	TGTGCCAGCAGCCCCCAGACAGGGGGACAGCCCCAGCATTTT	CASSPQTGGQPQHF
NA	TRBV19	NA	TRBJ2-1	TGTGCCAGTGCAACCCTCAGAGGAAATGAGCAGTTCTTC	CASATLRGNEQFF
NA	TRBV6-4	NA	TRBJ2-1	TGTGCCAGCAGTGACTCGATACCGGCAGGGCGTCTCTACAATGAGCAGTTCTTC	CASSDSIPAGRLYNEQFF
NA	TRBV5-1	NA	TRBJ2-7	TGCGCCAGCAGCTCGATCCAAGACAGAAACGAGCAGTACTTC	CASSSIQDRNEQYF
TRBD1	TRBV12-3/TRBV12-4	NA	TRBJ2-5	TGTGCCAGCAGCTCGGGACAGTCGGAGACCCAGTACTTC	CASSSGQSETQYF
NA	TRBV4-3	NA	TRBJ2-2	TGCGCCAGCAGCCAAGCGATAACTAACACCGGGGAGCTGTTTTTT	CASSQAITNTGELFF
NA	TRBV4-3	NA	TRBJ1-1	TGCGCCAGCAGCCAAGAACCCAGGGGAGGGACTGAAGCTTTCTTT	CASSQEPRGGTEAFF
TRBD2	TRBV19	NA	TRBJ2-2	TGTGCCAGTAATCTAGCGGGGGGGGCCGGGGAGCTGTTTTTT	CASNLAGGAGELFF
NA	TRBV21-1	NA	TRBJ1-4	TGTGCCAGCAGCAATCTTGGGGCAGACGAAAAACTGTTTTTT	CASSNLGADEKLFF
NA	TRBV10-3	NA	TRBJ1-1	TGTGCCATCAGTGATACCCAGGGAAGGAACACTGAAGCTTTCTTT	CAISDTQGRNTEAFF